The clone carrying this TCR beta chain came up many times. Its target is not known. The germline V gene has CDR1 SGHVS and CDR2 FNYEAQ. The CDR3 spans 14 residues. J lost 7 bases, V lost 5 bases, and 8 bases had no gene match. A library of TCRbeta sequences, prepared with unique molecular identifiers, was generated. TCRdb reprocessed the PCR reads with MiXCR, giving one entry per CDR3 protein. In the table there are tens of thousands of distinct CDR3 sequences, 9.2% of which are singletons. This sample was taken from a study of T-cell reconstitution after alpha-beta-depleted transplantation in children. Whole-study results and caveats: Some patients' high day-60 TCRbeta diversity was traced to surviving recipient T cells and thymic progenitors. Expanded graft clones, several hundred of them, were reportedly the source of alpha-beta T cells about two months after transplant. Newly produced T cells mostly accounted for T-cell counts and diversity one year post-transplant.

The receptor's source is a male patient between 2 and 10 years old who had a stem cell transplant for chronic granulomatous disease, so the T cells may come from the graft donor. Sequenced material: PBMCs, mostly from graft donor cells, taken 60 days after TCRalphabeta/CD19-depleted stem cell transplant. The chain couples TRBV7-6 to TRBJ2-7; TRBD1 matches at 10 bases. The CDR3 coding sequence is TGTGCCAGCAGCAGACCCGGACAGGGGGTTGAGCAGTACTTC. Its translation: CASSRPGQGVEQYF.